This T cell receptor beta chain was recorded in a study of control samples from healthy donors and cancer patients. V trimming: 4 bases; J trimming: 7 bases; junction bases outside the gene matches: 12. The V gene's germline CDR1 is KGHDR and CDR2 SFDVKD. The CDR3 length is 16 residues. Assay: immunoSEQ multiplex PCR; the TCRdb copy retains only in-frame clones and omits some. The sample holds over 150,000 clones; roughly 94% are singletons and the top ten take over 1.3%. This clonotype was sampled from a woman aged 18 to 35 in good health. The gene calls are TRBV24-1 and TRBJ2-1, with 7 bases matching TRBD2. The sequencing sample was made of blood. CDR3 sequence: CATSDETGGLSNEQFF. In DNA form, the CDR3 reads TGTGCCACCAGTGACGAAACGGGAGGACTTTCGAATGAGCAGTTCTTC.